These 25 T cell receptor beta chains were all obtained from the same sample, sequenced in a study of blood T cell repertoires in COVID-19. Sequencing used immunoSEQ multiplex PCR; TCRdb keeps in-frame clones, though not all of them. The table includes under 55,000 clones, about nine tenths detected once. Specimen: peripheral blood. Source of these receptors: a human donor in a cohort sampled during active COVID-19.

This clone was observed once. The V gene is TRBV18, the J gene TRBJ2-1, with unresolved D. V was clipped by 3 bases and J by 4 bases, with 7 bases between them. The germline V gene has CDR1 KGHSH and CDR2 LQKENI. This CDR3 spans 13 amino acids. The CDR3: CASSPVQYNEQFF. As DNA, the CDR3 is TGTGCCAGCTCACCGGTACAGTACAATGAGCAGTTCTTC.

The chain is built from TRBV5-1 and TRBJ2-7; a weak D match, TRBD2 (5 bases). Germline CDR1 and CDR2: SGHRS and YFSETQ. V was trimmed by 1 base and J by 6 bases, leaving 14 bases between them. This CDR3 contains 14 residues. CDR3: CASSLQASSLEQYF. CDR3 DNA: TGCGCCAGCAGCTTGCAGGCTAGCAGTCTCGAGCAGTACTTC.

The chain is built from TRBV3-1 (or the pseudogene TRBV3-2) and TRBJ2-7; 10 bases align to TRBD2. Germline V CDR1 and CDR2: LGHDT, YNNKEL (reference sequence). There are 16 residues in the CDR3. V was clipped by 4 bases and J by 6 bases; unmatched bases: 12. The CDR3 region has the DNA TGTGCCAGCAGCCGCCTACTAGCGGGAAAGGGCGGCGAGCAGTACTTC. It encodes CASSRLLAGKGGEQYF.

This clone was seen only once. The chain recombines TRBV5-1 with TRBJ1-2; D is ambiguous. CDR3 size: 16 residues. Trimming took 1 base from V and 0 from J, leaving 13 bases between them. Germline V gene data show CDR1 as SGHRS and CDR2 as YFSETQ. The CDR3 nucleotides read TGCGCCAGCAGCTTGTTGGGCAGCTCAGCTAACTATGGCTACACCTTC. Translating it yields CASSLLGSSANYGYTF.

The rearrangement links TRBV4-1 to TRBJ2-5; 11 bases agree with TRBD1. The CDR3 is 14 amino acids. CDR1 is MGHRA and CDR2 is YSYEKL in the germline V gene. V dropped 5 bases and J dropped 3; count of bases not matched to a gene: 2. As DNA, the CDR3 is TGCGCCAGCAGCGGACAGGGGGCGGAAGAGACCCAGTACTTC. Protein product: CASSGQGAEETQYF.

This chain joins TRBV2 and TRBJ1-2; 7 bases are shared with TRBD1. CDR1 is SNHLY, CDR2 FYNNEI, per germline. The CDR3 has 13 amino acids. The V gene end was trimmed by 5 bases and the J gene end by 5 bases; junction bases not matched to a gene: 5. The CDR3 DNA reads TGTGCCAGCAGTATTACAGGGGAGTATGGCTACACCTTC. This encodes CASSITGEYGYTF. The whole variable domain, remainder taken from reference TRBV2 and TRBJ1-2, is EPEVTQTPSHQVTQMGQEVILRCVPISNHLYFYWYRQILGQKVEFLVSFYNNEISEKSEIFDDQFSVERPDGSNFTLKIRSTKLEDSAMYFCASSITGEYGYTFGSGTRLTVV.

The genes are TRBV18 and TRBJ2-2, with no clear D. The V gene lost 2 bases and the J gene lost 0 bases, with 13 bases spanning the gap. CDR3 length equals 17 residues. Per the germline V gene, CDR1 is KGHSH and CDR2 is LQKENI. The CDR3 nucleotides are TGTGCCAGCTCACCAGGCCAGGTCCCATCGAACACCGGGGAGCTGTTTTTT. As protein: CASSPGQVPSNTGELFF.

Written as DNA, the CDR3 is TGTGCCAGCAGCCACGGACTAGAGGGAGATACGCAGTATTTT. It specifies CASSHGLEGDTQYF. The genes are TRBV7-8 and TRBJ2-3, with 7 bases aligning to TRBD2. The CDR3 is made up of 14 amino acids. The ends lost 5 bases at V and 5 bases at J; junction bases unmatched: 7. Germline assignment: CDR1 SGHVS and CDR2 FQNEAQ.

This chain uses TRBV5-8 with TRBJ1-3; tentatively, D is TRBD1 (5 bases). The germline gives CDR1 SGHTS, CDR2 YDEGEE. The CDR3 covers 15 residues. Trimming removed 0 bases from V and 0 bases from J, with 7 bases in between. The CDR3 protein is CASSLEGASGNTIYF. CDR3 nucleotide sequence: TGTGCCAGCAGCTTGGAAGGGGCCTCTGGAAACACCATATATTTT.

This chain uses TRBV19 with TRBJ2-3, with 8 nucleotides matching TRBD2. Germline CDR1 is LNHDA and CDR2 is SQIVND (reference sequence). Losses at the gene ends were 9 bases for V and 3 bases for J; bases not matched to a gene: 8. The CDR3 is 14 amino acids. The CDR3 DNA reads as TGTGCCAGCGCCCGGGGGGGTGGGACAGATACGCAGTATTTT. It specifies CASARGGGTDTQYF.

This clone was counted ten times or more. The V and J genes are TRBV6-6 and TRBJ2-1, with D hard to call. V shed 5 bases and J shed 5 bases, with 13 bases lying between them. The germline V gene has CDR1 MNHNY and CDR2 SVGAGI (reference sequence). CDR3 length: 14 residues. The CDR3 spells CASSVRVGDNEQFF. For the CDR3, the DNA is TGTGCCAGCAGTGTCCGGGTCGGAGACAATGAGCAGTTCTTC.

V gene TRBV9 combines with J gene TRBJ1-2; no clear D. Per germline, CDR1 SGDLS and CDR2 YYNGEE. The CDR3 extends over 13 amino acids. V gave up 0 bases and J gave up 8 bases, with 11 bases separating them. The CDR3 DNA reads as TGTGCCAGCAGCGTAGATGAGGGTTTCGGCTACACCTTC. This codes for CASSVDEGFGYTF.

The genes are TRBV24-1 and TRBJ2-1; TRBD2 agrees at 10 bases. The V gene's germline CDR1 is KGHDR and CDR2 SFDVKD. The CDR3 length is 15 residues. V shed 9 bases and J 9 bases; nucleotides not matched to a gene: 13. The CDR3 loop reads CATAVASGSGSEQFF. CDR3 in DNA: TGTGCCACCGCAGTGGCTAGCGGGAGTGGGAGTGAGCAGTTCTTC.

This chain connects TRBV27 to TRBJ2-7; possibly TRBD1 for D (6 bases). CDR1 is MNHEY and CDR2 is SMNVEV in the germline V gene (reference sequence). The CDR3 covers 13 residues. The ends were cut back, 7 bases at V and 2 bases at J, with 12 bases in the middle. The CDR3 sequence is CASKTGPPYEQYF. The CDR3 DNA follows: TGTGCCAGCAAGACAGGACCTCCCTACGAGCAGTACTTC.

The V call is TRBV2, the J call TRBJ1-4; 12 bases align to TRBD1. V dropped 7 bases and J dropped 8; count of bases not matched to a gene: 11. The CDR3 is 16 amino acids. CDR1 SNHLY and CDR2 FYNNEI come from the germline V gene. CDR3 residues: CASTSRDRGRREKLFF. CDR3 sequence (DNA): TGTGCCAGCACGTCCCGGGACAGGGGGCGGAGGGAAAAACTGTTTTTT.

The genes are TRBV14 and TRBJ1-4, with D unclear. This CDR3 is built from 15 residues. V lost 1 base and J 0 bases, leaving 6 bases between the germline ends. Looked up from germline, CDR1 is SGHDN and CDR2 is FVKESK. DNA of the CDR3: TGTGCCAGCAGCCAAGCGCGAGCAACTAATGAAAAACTGTTTTTT. Encoded protein: CASSQARATNEKLFF.

The V and J genes are TRBV4-1 and TRBJ1-5, with 9 bases fitting TRBD1. Germline CDR1 is MGHRA and CDR2 is YSYEKL. J lost 7 bases, V lost 4 bases, and 20 bases had no gene match. The CDR3 consists of 19 residues. The CDR3 DNA is TGCGCCAGCAGCCCACTCCCACTGACAGGGGGGTTTCTAGGGCAGCCCCAGCATTTT. Encoded protein: CASSPLPLTGGFLGQPQHF.

The genes are TRBV27 and TRBJ1-1; D gene unclear. Germline V lookup: CDR1 MNHEY, CDR2 SMNVEV (reference sequence). The V end was cut by 6 bases, the J end by 5 bases, with 13 bases between. There are 13 residues in the CDR3. In nucleotides, the CDR3 is TGTGCCAGCAGCACTCGGGGTGAGACTGAAGCTTTCTTT. Protein: CASSTRGETEAFF.

The chain recombines TRBV5-8 with TRBJ2-5; TRBD2 aligns across 14 bases. The CDR3 loop spans 15 amino acids. The junction had 4 bases not matched to a gene; V was cut back by 4 bases and J by 5 bases. CDR1 SGHTS and CDR2 YDEGEE come from the germline V gene. CDR3 DNA: TGTGCCAGCAGCCCGAGGACTAGCGGGGGGGAGACCCAGTACTTC. Translated: CASSPRTSGGETQYF.

The chain couples TRBV11-2 to TRBJ2-2, with 11 bases that match TRBD1. Germline V gene data show CDR1 as SGHAT and CDR2 as FQNNGV. The CDR3 runs to 16 residues. The V gene end was trimmed by 2 bases and the J gene end by 6 bases; junction bases not matched to a gene: 5. The CDR3 here is CASSLNGQGAAGELFF. The CDR3 region has the DNA TGTGCCAGCAGCTTAAACGGACAGGGGGCCGCCGGGGAGCTGTTTTTT.

This clone appeared once. The rearrangement uses TRBV5-1 and TRBJ1-2; D ambiguous. The CDR3 runs 13 residues. With 3 bases removed from V and 8 bases from J, the gap between germline ends came to 14 bases. The V gene's germline CDR1 is SGHRS and CDR2 YFSETQ. The CDR3 region is CASSSSVLGGYTF. The DNA for the CDR3 is TGCGCCAGCAGCTCCAGTGTCCTAGGAGGCTACACCTTC.

The rearrangement links TRBV14 to TRBJ2-3; perhaps TRBD2 as D (5 bases). V shed 6 bases and J shed 3 bases, with 10 bases lying between them. This CDR3 is 13 amino acids long. Germline V gene sequence: CDR1 SGHDN, CDR2 FVKESK. CDR3 in amino acids: CASREGGTDTQYF. In DNA form, the CDR3 reads TGTGCCAGCAGAGAGGGTGGGACAGATACGCAGTATTTT.

The sample holds a few counts of this clone. The chain couples TRBV4-1 to TRBJ2-3; 12 positions agree with TRBD1. CDR1 is MGHRA, CDR2 YSYEKL, per germline. CDR3 size: 16 residues. V gave up 1 base and J gave up 1 base; unmatched junction bases: 0. This chain's CDR3 is CASSQGDRGRTDTQYF. CDR3 in DNA: TGCGCCAGCAGCCAAGGGGACAGGGGGCGCACAGATACGCAGTATTTT.

The chain is built from TRBV5-1 and TRBJ2-7; 7 bases agree with TRBD1. The CDR3 spans 16 residues. Germline CDR1 reads SGHRS; CDR2 reads YFSETQ. V lost 1 base to trimming and J lost 6 bases; unmatched junction nucleotides: 13. For the CDR3, the DNA is TGCGCCAGCAGCTTGATTGGTAGGGGGCAAAACCCCGAGCAGTACTTC. Amino acid sequence: CASSLIGRGQNPEQYF.

The chain recombines TRBV5-5 with TRBJ1-3; possible D gene TRBD1, 5 bases. V shed 4 bases and J shed 8 bases, with 19 bases lying between them. The CDR3 totals 15 residues. Germline V gene lookup returns CDR1 SGHKS and CDR2 YYEKEE (reference sequence). CDR3 amino acids: CASSRGLVQGDTIYF. The CDR3 nucleotides are TGTGCCAGCAGCCGTGGCCTGGTCCAGGGTGACACCATATATTTT.